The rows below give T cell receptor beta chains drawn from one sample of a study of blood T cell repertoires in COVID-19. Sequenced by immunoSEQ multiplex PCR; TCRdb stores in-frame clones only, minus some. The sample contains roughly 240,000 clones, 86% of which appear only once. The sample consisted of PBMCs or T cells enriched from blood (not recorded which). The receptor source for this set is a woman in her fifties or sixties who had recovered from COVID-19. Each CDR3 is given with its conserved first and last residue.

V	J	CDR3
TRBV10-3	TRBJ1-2	CAISDPGQPNYGYTF
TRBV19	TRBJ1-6	CASSISRTRAYNSPLHF
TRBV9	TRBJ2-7	CASSVGMRGAYEQYF
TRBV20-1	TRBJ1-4	CSAARDEKLFF
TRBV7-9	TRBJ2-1	CASSPRAASGMNEQFF
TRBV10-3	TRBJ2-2	CAISVLPSGQSYTGELFF
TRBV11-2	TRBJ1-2	CASSLGWGGGYTF
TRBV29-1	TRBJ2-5	CSTNRAQETQYF
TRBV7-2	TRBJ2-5	CASSLAGGRETQYF
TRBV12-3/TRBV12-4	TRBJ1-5	CASSGGGGQPQHF
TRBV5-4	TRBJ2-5	CASSPRAGDKTQYF
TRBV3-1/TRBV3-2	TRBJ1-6	CASRRGNNSPLHF
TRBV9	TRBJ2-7	CASSATGQGRYEQYF
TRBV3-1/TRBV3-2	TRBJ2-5	CASSQTGTPETQYF
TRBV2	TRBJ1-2	CARGTENYGYTF
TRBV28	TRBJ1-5	CASSLEGTQHF
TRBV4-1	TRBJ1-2	CASSLLTGARYGYTF
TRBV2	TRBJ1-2	CASSQQGDYGYTF
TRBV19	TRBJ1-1	CASSIDGGAAEAFF
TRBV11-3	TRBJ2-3	CASSIIARGLQEGTQYF
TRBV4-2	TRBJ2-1	CASSQEPTAEQFF
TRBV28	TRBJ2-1	CASSPSGRAVNEQFF
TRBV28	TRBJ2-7	CASSPESPPYEQYF
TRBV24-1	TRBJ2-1	CATSEGGTSGNEQFF
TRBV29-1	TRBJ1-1	CSVATQGVEAFF
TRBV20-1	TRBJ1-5	CSASYRGQAEYSNQPQHF
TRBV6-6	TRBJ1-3	CASSLLSERGGRNTIYF
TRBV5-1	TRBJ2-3	CASSVSRDSRGTDTQYF
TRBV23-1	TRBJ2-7	CAGGRFREQYF
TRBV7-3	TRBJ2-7	CASSLTGGAYEQYF
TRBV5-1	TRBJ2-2	CASKRQAGDGTGELFF
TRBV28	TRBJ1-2	CASKEGDYGYTF
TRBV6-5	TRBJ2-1	CASSLSYSYNEQFF
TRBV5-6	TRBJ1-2	CASSLRQDYGYTF
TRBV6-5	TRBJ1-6	CASSYEQGVSPLHF
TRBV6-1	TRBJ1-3	CASSEATWTGSRGNTIYF
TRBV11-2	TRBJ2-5	CASSLGTLGTQETQYF
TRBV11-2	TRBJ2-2	CASSLDPLAGGGGELFF
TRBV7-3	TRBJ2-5	CASSLTPGQETQYF
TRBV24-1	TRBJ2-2	CATSEKDRDTGELFF
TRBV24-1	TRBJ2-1	CATSDLTSSGSHEQFF
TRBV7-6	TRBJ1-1	CASSNSAGKMNTEAFF
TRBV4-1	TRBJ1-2	CASSQDSLNRQGSYGYTF
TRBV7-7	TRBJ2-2	CASSLAGGITGELFF
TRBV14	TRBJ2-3	CASSQGTSTSAQYF
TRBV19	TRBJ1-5	CASSGGRGAGNQPQHF
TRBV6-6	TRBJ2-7	CASSYPRGSNSYEQYF
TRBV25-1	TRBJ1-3	CASSDRIGGGGGNTIYF
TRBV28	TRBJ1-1	CASSRPGMGNTEAFF
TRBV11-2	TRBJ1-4	CASSLLKGEIEKLFF
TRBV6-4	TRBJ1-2	CASSREGQGYGYTF
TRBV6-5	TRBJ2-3	CASSYSRDLETDTQYF
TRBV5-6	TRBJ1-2	CASSLYGSSSGYGYTF
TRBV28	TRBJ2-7	CASSPPLTYEQYF
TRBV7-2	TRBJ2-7	CASSQQGAYEQYF
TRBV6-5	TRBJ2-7	CASSYSDRGFEQYF
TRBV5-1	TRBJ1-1	CASSGTGQTEAFF